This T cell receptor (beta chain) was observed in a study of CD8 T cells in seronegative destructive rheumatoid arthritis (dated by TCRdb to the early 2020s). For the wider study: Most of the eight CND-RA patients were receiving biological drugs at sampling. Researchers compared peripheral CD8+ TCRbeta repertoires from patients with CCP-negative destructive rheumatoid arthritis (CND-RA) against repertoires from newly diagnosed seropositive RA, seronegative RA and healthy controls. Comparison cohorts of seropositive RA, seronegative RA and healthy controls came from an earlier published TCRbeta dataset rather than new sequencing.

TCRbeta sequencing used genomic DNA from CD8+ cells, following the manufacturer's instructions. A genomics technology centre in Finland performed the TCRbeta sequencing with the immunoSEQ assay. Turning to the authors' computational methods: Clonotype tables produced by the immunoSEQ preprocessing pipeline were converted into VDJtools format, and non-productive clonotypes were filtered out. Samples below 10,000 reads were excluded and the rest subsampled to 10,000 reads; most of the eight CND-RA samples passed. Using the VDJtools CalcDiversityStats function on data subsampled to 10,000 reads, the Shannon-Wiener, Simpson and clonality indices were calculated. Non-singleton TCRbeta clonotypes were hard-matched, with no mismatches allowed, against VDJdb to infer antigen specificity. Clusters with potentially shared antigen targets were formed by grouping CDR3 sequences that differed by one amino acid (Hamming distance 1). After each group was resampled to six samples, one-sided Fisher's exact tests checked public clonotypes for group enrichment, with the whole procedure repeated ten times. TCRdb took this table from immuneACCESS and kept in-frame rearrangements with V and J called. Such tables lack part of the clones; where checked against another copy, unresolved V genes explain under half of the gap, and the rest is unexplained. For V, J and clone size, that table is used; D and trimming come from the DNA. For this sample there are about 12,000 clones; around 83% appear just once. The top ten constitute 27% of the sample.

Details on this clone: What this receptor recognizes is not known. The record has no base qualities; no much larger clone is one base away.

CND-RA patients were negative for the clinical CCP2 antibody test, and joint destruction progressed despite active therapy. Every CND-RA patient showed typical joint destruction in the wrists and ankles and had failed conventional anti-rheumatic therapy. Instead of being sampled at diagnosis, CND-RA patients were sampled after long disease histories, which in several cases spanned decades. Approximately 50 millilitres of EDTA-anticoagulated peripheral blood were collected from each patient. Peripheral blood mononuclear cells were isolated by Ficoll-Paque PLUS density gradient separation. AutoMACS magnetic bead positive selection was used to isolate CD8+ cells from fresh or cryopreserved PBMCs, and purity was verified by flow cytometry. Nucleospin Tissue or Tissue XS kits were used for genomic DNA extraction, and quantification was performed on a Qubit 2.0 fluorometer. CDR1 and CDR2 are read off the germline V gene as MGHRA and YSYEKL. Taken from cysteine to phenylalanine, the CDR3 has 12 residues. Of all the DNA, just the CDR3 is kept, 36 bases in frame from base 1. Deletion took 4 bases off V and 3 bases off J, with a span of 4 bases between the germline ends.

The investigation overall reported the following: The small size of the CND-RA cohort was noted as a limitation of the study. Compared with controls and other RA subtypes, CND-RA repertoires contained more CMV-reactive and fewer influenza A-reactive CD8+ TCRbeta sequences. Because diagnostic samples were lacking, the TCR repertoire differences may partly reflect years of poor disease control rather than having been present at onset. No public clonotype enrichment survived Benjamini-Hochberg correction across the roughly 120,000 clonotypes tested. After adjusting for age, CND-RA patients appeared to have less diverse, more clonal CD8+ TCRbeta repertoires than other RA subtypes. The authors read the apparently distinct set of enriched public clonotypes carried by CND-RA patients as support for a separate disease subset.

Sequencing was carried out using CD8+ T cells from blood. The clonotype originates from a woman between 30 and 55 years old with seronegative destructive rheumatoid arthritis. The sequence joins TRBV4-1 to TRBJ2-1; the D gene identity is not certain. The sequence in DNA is TGCGCCAGCAGCCCGTACTACAATGAGCAGTTCTTC. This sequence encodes CASSPYYNEQFF.